The 12 T cell receptor beta chains below were found in one sample sequenced in a study of blood T cell repertoires in COVID-19. Method: immunoSEQ multiplex PCR; TCRdb's copy keeps in-frame clones and lacks some. The sample comprises roughly 160,000 clones, roughly 86% of which are singletons, and roughly 3.9% rests with the top ten. The sequencing input was peripheral blood. The receptors were gathered from a woman between 55 and 75 years old who had recovered from COVID-19.

The chain carries TRBV27 and TRBJ2-1; D is possibly TRBD2 (6 bases). The CDR3 length is 16 residues. Germline V gene sequence: CDR1 MNHEY, CDR2 SMNVEV (reference sequence). V shed 7 bases and J shed 0 bases, with 16 bases lying between them. CDR3: CASKPLLATSYNEQFF. The CDR3 DNA reads as TGTGCCAGCAAACCCCTGCTAGCGACCTCCTACAATGAGCAGTTCTTC.

This chain links TRBV4-1 with TRBJ2-7, with D maybe TRBD2 (7 bases). Germline CDR1 MGHRA, CDR2 YSYEKL. The CDR3 consists of 16 residues. The V and J ends lost 0 bases and 3 bases respectively, with 15 bases between them. The CDR3 DNA reads TGCGCCAGCAGCCAAGATGAAGGGGGGGGTTACTACGAGCAGTACTTC. This gives the protein CASSQDEGGGYYEQYF.

The chain couples TRBV6-5 to TRBJ1-2; D is undetermined. Per the germline V gene, CDR1 is MNHEY and CDR2 is SVGAGI. The CDR3 is made up of 13 amino acids. The V end lost 2 bases, the J end lost 4 bases, and 8 bases lay between the germline ends. The CDR3 coding sequence is TGTGCCAGCAGTTACACGAGGATCTATGGCTACACCTTC. This sequence encodes CASSYTRIYGYTF.

The gene calls are TRBV5-4 and TRBJ2-6; TRBD2 is a possible D gene (6 bases). There are 16 residues in the CDR3. The germline gives CDR1 SGHNT, CDR2 YYREEE (reference sequence). The germline V and J ends were trimmed by 4 bases and 0 bases, with 11 bases remaining between them. CDR3 in amino acids: CASSPRGTSGANVLTF. In DNA, the CDR3 is TGTGCCAGCAGCCCTCGGGGGACCTCTGGGGCCAACGTCCTGACTTTC.

The rearrangement uses TRBV28 and TRBJ2-2; 12 bases are shared with TRBD1. CDR3 length equals 16 residues. Germline V lookup: CDR1 MDHEN, CDR2 SYDVKM. V trimming: 4 bases; J trimming: 4 bases; junction bases outside the gene matches: 4. The CDR3 coding sequence is TGTGCCAGCAGTTACGGGACAGGGGGCCCCACCGGGGAGCTGTTTTTT. The encoded protein is CASSYGTGGPTGELFF. Full variable domain (remainder filled in from reference TRBV28 and TRBJ2-2): DVKVTQSSRYLVKRTGEKVFLECVQDMDHENMFWYRQDPGLGLRLIYFSYDVKMKEKGDIPEGYSVSREKKERFSLILESASTNQTSMYLCASSYGTGGPTGELFFGEGSRLTVL.

V and J are TRBV5-5 and TRBJ1-5; weak D call: TRBD1 (6 bases). CDR1 and CDR2 (germline): SGHKS, YYEKEE (reference sequence). The ends were cut back, 3 bases at V and 3 bases at J, with 10 bases in the middle. The CDR3 runs to 14 residues. The CDR3 DNA sequence: TGTGCCAGCAGCTCCGGGGACATCAATCAGCCCCAGCATTTT. This translates into CASSSGDINQPQHF.

The chain has TRBV2 and TRBJ2-5; D may be TRBD2 (5 bases). This CDR3 has 13 amino acids. Germline loops: CDR1 SNHLY, CDR2 FYNNEI. V dropped 7 bases and J dropped 5 bases, with 14 bases sitting between them. The CDR3 sequence is CASTPGIHETQYF. The CDR3 nucleotides read TGTGCCAGCACCCCCGGGATTCATGAGACCCAGTACTTC.

The chain joins TRBV28 to TRBJ1-2; no clear D gene. Germline V gene lookup returns CDR1 MDHEN and CDR2 SYDVKM. The CDR3 has 11 amino acids. The ends were cut back, 5 bases at V and 7 bases at J, with 8 bases in the middle. The CDR3 spells CASSVGVGYTF. The DNA for the CDR3 is TGTGCCAGCAGTGTCGGGGTTGGCTACACCTTC.

V gene TRBV7-3 combines with J gene TRBJ2-2, with 12 nucleotides matching TRBD2. The V gene's germline CDR1 is SGHTA and CDR2 FQGTGA. Trimming at V came to 4 bases and at J to 6 bases, leaving 3 bases not matched to a gene. The CDR3 runs to 15 residues. The CDR3 spells CASSYGLAGPGELFF. CDR3 DNA sequence: TGTGCCAGCAGCTATGGACTAGCGGGGCCCGGGGAGCTGTTTTTT.

This chain links TRBV7-9 with TRBJ1-6; 9 bases match TRBD1. Germline assignment: CDR1 SEHNR and CDR2 FQNEAQ (reference sequence). The CDR3 covers 14 residues. V shed 4 bases and J 9 bases; nucleotides not matched to a gene: 4. The CDR3 DNA is TGTGCCAGCAGCTCCGACAGGGGGGTTTCACCCCTCCACTTT. The encoded protein is CASSSDRGVSPLHF.

The V gene is TRBV7-8, the J gene TRBJ1-5; 7 bases are a match to TRBD1. CDR1 and CDR2 from the germline V gene are SGHVS and FQNEAQ. The CDR3 is 14 residues long. The trim removed 5 bases at V and 5 bases at J, leaving 6 bases unmatched. Written as DNA, the CDR3 is TGTGCCAGCAGCCTGACAGGGAGAGATCAGCCCCAGCATTTT. Its protein is CASSLTGRDQPQHF.

The V call is TRBV4-2, the J call TRBJ1-1; D remains ambiguous. V dropped 4 bases and J dropped 4 bases, with 13 bases sitting between them. Per germline, CDR1 LGHNA and CDR2 YNFKEQ. The CDR3 length is 14 residues. CDR3 nucleotides: TGTGCCAGCAGCCCGTTTATGCAGTTCACTGAAGCTTTCTTT. Protein product: CASSPFMQFTEAFF.